This TCR beta chain was identified during a study of blood T cell repertoires in COVID-19. Study in general: From the United States, Italy and Spain came samples of acute and convalescent COVID-19. T cells, B-cell-depleted T cells, or PBMCs supplied cDNA or gDNA.

Original analysis: Estimation of nucleated cell counts relied on the amplification of reference gene primers. Generated by immunoSEQ multiplex PCR, the TCRdb table keeps only in-frame clones and is missing some. Clonal size and the V and J genes are those of that table, whereas D and trimming came from the DNA. The data contain 140,000 or so clones, 65% to 85% of them singletons. This CDR3 is built from 12 residues. The V gene lost 6 bases and the J gene lost 5 bases, with 11 bases spanning the gap. From germline, CDR1 is SGHRS and CDR2 YFSETQ. This TCR was recovered from an older woman with acute or convalescent COVID-19. The rearrangement links TRBV5-1 to TRBJ2-5; TRBD2 might be the D (6 bases). Source material: peripheral blood. The CDR3 spells CASNAGWETQYF. The CDR3 DNA sequence: TGCGCCAGCAACGCGGGGTGGGAGACCCAGTACTTC.